The next 10 T cell receptor beta chains were all read from a single sample in a study of human T cells and chemical hapten exposure (dated by TCRdb to the early 2020s). Library preparation was by RACE. TCRdb lists the instrument as NextSeq 500. TCRdb's own reprocessing of the public reads used fastp at Q25 and MiXCR and kept productive beta chains. Records with the same CDR3 protein are collapsed into one entry carrying the most frequent genes and DNA. The sample profile shows tens of thousands of distinct CDR3 sequences; around 9.4% of them were found once. Clones ranked in the top ten supply less than 2% of the sample. The time point label, read with the paper, signifies: patch test 2, 6 weeks after DPC sensitization. This specimen's treatment or condition label, interpreted: therapeutic diphenylcyclopropenone sensitization with weekly scalp DPC. The material was whole blood, obtained in connection with sensitization to the hapten diphenylcyclopropenone (DPC). All receptors derive from a woman aged 45-60 years with alopecia areata. Some clones in this sample may be carry-over from other donors' samples.

This clonotype was observed a few times. The gene calls are TRBV20-1 and TRBJ2-7; 7 nucleotides align to TRBD1. Germline V gives CDR1 DFQATT, CDR2 SNEGSKA (reference sequence). With V trimmed by 5 bases and J by 2 bases, 9 bases remained unmatched. The CDR3 is 14 residues long. The CDR3 nucleotides are TGCAGTGCTGGACGGACAGGATTGACCTACGAGCAGTACTTC. Translation gives CSAGRTGLTYEQYF.

V gene TRBV6-8 combines with J gene TRBJ2-4; 7 positions agree with TRBD1. Germline values: CDR1 MNHGY, CDR2 SAAAGT. V trimming: 8 bases; J trimming: 3 bases; junction bases outside the gene matches: 13. The CDR3 contains 16 residues. CDR3 DNA sequence: TGTGCCAGCCAAGGGGACAGCACCTTAGACAAAAACATTCAGTACTTC. Translating gives CASQGDSTLDKNIQYF.

Comments on this clonotype: The CDR3 does not end in the conserved phenylalanine or tryptophan, so this is likely a read error. V and J are TRBV5-6 and TRBJ1-2; 8 nucleotides match TRBD1. The germline V gene encodes CDR1 SGHDT and CDR2 YYEEEE. CDR3 size: 13 residues. Trimming cost V 1 base and J 8 bases; bases outside gene matches: 4. This CDR3 is CASSLQGAQGYTI. The CDR3 DNA is TGTGCCAGCAGCTTGCAGGGGGCACAGGGCTACACCATC.

This clonotype was seen at least ten times. V gene TRBV18 combines with J gene TRBJ2-7, with 8 bases aligning to TRBD2. Germline-derived CDR1 and CDR2 are KGHSH and LQKENI. The V gene end was trimmed by 6 bases and the J gene end by 3 bases; junction bases not matched to a gene: 4. This CDR3 has 13 amino acids. The CDR3 bases are TGTGCCAGCTCGCCCGGGACTAGCTACGAGCAGTACTTC. It specifies CASSPGTSYEQYF. The full variable domain, rest sourced from reference TRBV18 and TRBJ2-7, is NAGVMQNPRHLVRRRGQEARLRCSPMKGHSHVYWYRQLPEEGLKFMVYLQKENIIDESGMPKERFSAEFPKEGPSILRIQQVVRGDSAAYFCASSPGTSYEQYFGPGTRLTVT.

Ten or more counts support this clonotype. The V call is TRBV12-3 or TRBV12-4, the J call TRBJ2-7; 8 bases fit TRBD2. V shed 3 bases and J 3 bases; nucleotides not matched to a gene: 4. The CDR3 has 14 amino acids. The DNA of the CDR3 is TGTGCCAGCAGTTTTGGCCTAGCGGGCTACGAGCAGTACTTC. It specifies CASSFGLAGYEQYF.

Ten or more counts support this clonotype. DNA of the CDR3: TGCAGTGCACTGGACAGGGGTTGGTCACCCCTCCACTTT. The encoded protein is CSALDRGWSPLHF. The V gene is TRBV20-1, the J gene TRBJ1-6; TRBD1 agrees at 9 bases. The CDR3 sequence is 13 residues long. CDR1 is DFQATT and CDR2 is SNEGSKA in the germline V gene (reference sequence). Trimming took 6 bases from V and 10 from J; bases not matched to a gene: 7.

This clonotype was picked up a small number of times. The chain carries TRBV12-3 or TRBV12-4 and TRBJ2-3, with 7 bases fitting TRBD1. V dropped 6 bases and J dropped 5; count of bases not matched to a gene: 5. The CDR3 length is 13 residues. CDR3: CASSRNRGDTQYF. CDR3 coding DNA: TGTGCCAGCAGCCGCAACAGGGGAGATACGCAGTATTTT.

The genes are TRBV29-1 and TRBJ2-3, with D possibly matching TRBD1 (6 bases). In germline, CDR1 is SQVTM, CDR2 ANQGSEA. The CDR3 spans 13 residues. V was trimmed by 4 bases and J by 1 base, leaving 9 bases between them. The CDR3 nucleotides read TGCAGCGTTGGGGGGCCGCGCACAGATACGCAGTATTTT. It encodes CSVGGPRTDTQYF.

V is TRBV19 and J is TRBJ2-5, with TRBD2 matching over 13 bases. The CDR3 spans 15 residues. V was pared by 6 bases and J by 3 bases, with 4 bases of the junction left unmatched. The germline V gene encodes CDR1 LNHDA and CDR2 SQIVND (reference sequence). CDR3 DNA sequence: TGTGCCAGTAGACGGACTAGCGGGGGAGAAGAGACCCAGTACTTC. Protein product: CASRRTSGGEETQYF.

The V gene is TRBV5-4, the J gene TRBJ2-3; TRBD1 agrees at 8 bases. CDR1 is SGHNT, CDR2 YYREEE, per germline (reference sequence). Losses at the gene ends were 1 base for V and 3 bases for J; bases not matched to a gene: 4. The CDR3 has 15 residues. CDR3 in DNA: TGTGCCAGCAGCTTGCAGGGGGCAGGTACAGATACGCAGTATTTT. Translating gives CASSLQGAGTDTQYF.